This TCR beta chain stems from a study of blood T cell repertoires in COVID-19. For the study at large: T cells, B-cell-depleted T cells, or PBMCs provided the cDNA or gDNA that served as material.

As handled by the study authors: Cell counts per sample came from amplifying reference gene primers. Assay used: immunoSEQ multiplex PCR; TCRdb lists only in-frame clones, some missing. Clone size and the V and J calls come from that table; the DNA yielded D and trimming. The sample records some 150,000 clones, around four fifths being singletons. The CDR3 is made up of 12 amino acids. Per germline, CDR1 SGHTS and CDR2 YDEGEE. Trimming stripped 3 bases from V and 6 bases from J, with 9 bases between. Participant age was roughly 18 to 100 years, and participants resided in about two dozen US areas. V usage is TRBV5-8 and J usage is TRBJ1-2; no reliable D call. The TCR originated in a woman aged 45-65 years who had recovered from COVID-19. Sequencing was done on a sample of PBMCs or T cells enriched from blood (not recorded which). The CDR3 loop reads CASSSRGDGYTF. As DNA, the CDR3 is TGTGCCAGCAGCTCAAGAGGTGATGGCTACACCTTC. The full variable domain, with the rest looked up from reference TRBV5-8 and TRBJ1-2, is EAGVTQSPTHLIKTRGQQATLRCSPISGHTSVYWYQQALGLGLQFLLWYDEGEERNRGNFPPRFSGRQFPNYSSELNVNALELEDSALYLCASSSRGDGYTFGSGTRLTVV.